The 26 T cell receptor beta chains presented below share a single source sample, sequenced in a study of regulatory T cells in long-lasting Graves disease. Time point noted: newly diagnosed GD, antithyroid drugs for less than 3 months. PBMCs were the source of the RNA used for TCR sequencing. Assembly of TCR beta libraries relied on iRepertoire HTBI primers together with Arm-PCR of CDR3 regions. TCRdb passed the multiplex PCR reads through MiXCR, listing each CDR3 protein once. The sample yields about 620,000 distinct CDR3 sequences, under 20% seen once. This same sample was also taken into another study, of T cells in Graves' hyperthyroidism and ophthalmopathy.

This material consisted of peripheral blood mononuclear cells (PBMCs), taken at new diagnosis, from a patient treated with antithyroid drugs. All receptors come from a woman in her twenties or thirties with Graves disease.

The V call is TRBV7-2, the J call TRBJ2-3; TRBD2 matches 7 bases. Germline values: CDR1 SGHTA, CDR2 FQGNSA. The CDR3 loop spans 15 amino acids. V lost 5 bases and J lost 5; bases outside the gene matches: 10. The CDR3 bases are TGTGCCAGCAGCGATCCGGGCTCGGGGGGAGATACGCAGTATTTT. Its protein is CASSDPGSGGDTQYF.

This clonotype has a handful of counts. This rearrangement joins TRBV6-9 to TRBJ1-1; D perhaps matches TRBD1 (5 bases). CDR1 and CDR2 (germline): MNHGY, SVAAGI. V gave up 2 bases and J gave up 8 bases, with 9 bases separating them. CDR3 length: 12 amino acids. This CDR3 reads CASSYPGPEAFF. CDR3 sequence (DNA): TGTGCCAGCAGTTATCCGGGACCCGAAGCTTTCTTT.

The table lists this clonotype with many counts. This chain connects TRBV11-2 to TRBJ2-7, with a weak D call TRBD1 (5 bases). The CDR3 extends over 13 amino acids. V shed 5 bases and J shed 5 bases, with 13 bases lying between them. Germline V gives CDR1 SGHAT, CDR2 FQNNGV. In DNA form, the CDR3 reads TGTGCCAGCAGCCCCGCAGGGTTCCACGAGCAGTACTTC. Its protein is CASSPAGFHEQYF.

Only a few counts were recorded for this clonotype. V usage is TRBV27 and J usage is TRBJ2-7; 7 bases line up with TRBD2. V was clipped by 3 bases and J by 5 bases; unmatched bases: 4. This CDR3 has 13 amino acids. Germline V gene data show CDR1 as MNHEY and CDR2 as SMNVEV (reference sequence). CDR3 sequence reads: CASSLLAGDEQYF. CDR3 nucleotides: TGTGCCAGCAGTTTGCTTGCGGGAGACGAGCAGTACTTC.

This clonotype appeared many times. The chain combines TRBV12-3 or TRBV12-4 with TRBJ2-3; TRBD2 matches 8 bases. V lost 10 bases to trimming and J lost 4 bases; unmatched junction nucleotides: 13. The CDR3 contains 15 residues. The CDR3: CATGTSGSWADTQYF. DNA of the CDR3: TGTGCCACCGGGACCAGCGGGAGTTGGGCAGATACGCAGTATTTT.

This clonotype occurred many times. The chain employs TRBV7-3 and TRBJ2-1, with TRBD2 matching 9 bases. V gave up 2 bases and J gave up 7 bases; unmatched junction bases: 9. This CDR3 is built from 16 residues. Germline lookup yields CDR1 SGHTA and CDR2 FQGTGA. The CDR3: CASSLGGGRGLNEQFF. DNA for the CDR3: TGTGCCAGCAGCTTAGGGGGCGGGAGGGGACTAAATGAGCAGTTCTTC. Drawing the rest from reference TRBV7-3 and TRBJ2-1, the complete variable domain is GAGVSQTPSNKVTEKGKYVELRCDPISGHTALYWYRQSLGQGPEFLIYFQGTGAADDSGLPNDRFFAVRPEGSVSTLKIQRTERGDSAVYLCASSLGGGRGLNEQFFGPGTRLTVL.

About this clonotype: One base away lies a much larger clone, so this may be a sequencing read error. The CDR3 here is CAASDSRQGDTQYF. The CDR3 DNA reads TGTGCCGCCAGTGATTCCCGCCAGGGAGATACGCAGTATTTT. The V call is TRBV24-1, the J call TRBJ2-3, with D maybe TRBD1 (5 bases). This CDR3 comprises 14 residues. CDR1 KGHDR and CDR2 SFDVKD come from the germline V gene.

The gene calls are TRBV3-1 and TRBJ1-4; D gene uncertain. V lost 3 bases and J 7 bases, leaving 12 bases between the germline ends. The CDR3 runs 14 residues. Germline CDR1 reads LGHDT; CDR2 reads YNNKEL (reference sequence). CDR3 sequence: CASSHPDEIEKLFF. As DNA, the CDR3 is TGTGCCAGCAGCCATCCCGACGAGATTGAAAAACTGTTTTTT.

With respect to this clonotype: One base away lies a much larger clone, so this may be a sequencing read error. This rearrangement joins TRBV20-1 to TRBJ1-1, with no clear D. This CDR3 region has 15 residues. Per the germline V gene, CDR1 is DFQATT and CDR2 is SNEGSKA (reference sequence). V gave up 3 bases and J gave up 4 bases, with 18 bases separating them. The CDR3 is CSASMPRILGTEAFF. The CDR3 nucleotides read TGCAGTGCTAGTATGCCTAGAATATTGGGCACTGAAGCTTTCTTT.

Turning to this clonotype: This may arise from a read error, as a much more abundant clone is one base away. This rearrangement joins TRBV2 to TRBJ2-1; 7 bases are shared with TRBD2. V gave up 6 bases and J gave up 13 bases; unmatched junction bases: 15. There are 14 residues in the CDR3. Per the germline V gene, CDR1 is SNHLY and CDR2 is FYNNEI. The CDR3 loop is CASRLRTAGETQFF. The CDR3 coding sequence is TGTGCCAGCAGACTTAGGACTGCGGGAGAGACCCAGTTCTTC.

The V gene is TRBV7-3, the J gene TRBJ2-1; D unclear. V was shortened by 2 bases and J by 9 bases, with 20 bases between the two germline ends. This CDR3 is built from 16 residues. The germline gives CDR1 SGHTA, CDR2 FQGTGA. The CDR3 DNA reads as TGTGCCAGCAGCTTACCGTCCCCTTCTGGGTCTTTTGAGCAGTTCTTC. Its protein is CASSLPSPSGSFEQFF.

This clonotype was seen many times. The gene calls are TRBV7-2 and TRBJ1-2; perhaps TRBD1 as D (6 bases). This CDR3 is 14 amino acids long. The V end lost 5 bases, the J end lost 2 bases, and 12 bases lay between the germline ends. In germline, CDR1 is SGHTA, CDR2 FQGNSA. CDR3 sequence (DNA): TGTGCCAGCAGCCGCGGGGGCGTGAACTATGGCTACACCTTC. Its protein is CASSRGGVNYGYTF.

This clonotype was seen a few times. This chain joins TRBV4-1 and TRBJ1-4, with D maybe TRBD1 (5 bases). Germline V CDR1 and CDR2: MGHRA, YSYEKL. The CDR3 consists of 17 residues. V lost 1 base, J lost 8 bases, and 20 bases lay in between. CDR3 amino acids: CASSQVGAPARNEKLFF. The CDR3, as DNA: TGCGCCAGCAGCCAAGTAGGGGCGCCAGCCCGTAACGAAAAACTGTTTTTT.

The chain employs TRBV3-1 and TRBJ2-1; D uncertain. Germline CDR1 is LGHDT and CDR2 is YNNKEL (reference sequence). This CDR3 has 11 residues. V lost 1 base, J lost 8 bases, and 3 bases lay in between. The CDR3 region has the DNA TGTGCCAGCAGCCAAGCGGATGAGCAGTTCTTC. Encoded protein: CASSQADEQFF.

This clonotype was observed a handful of times. A much larger clone is a single base away; this may be a read error. V is TRBV12-3 or TRBV12-4 and J is TRBJ1-1; a weak D match, TRBD1 (5 bases). This CDR3 has 14 amino acids. Trimming pared 2 bases from V and 4 bases from J, leaving 11 bases between. The CDR3 spells CASSLSGSSTEAFF. The CDR3, as DNA: TGTGCCAGCAGTTTATCAGGGTCTAGCACTGAAGCTTTCTTT.

This clonotype was recorded at least ten times. The rearrangement joins TRBV6-1 to TRBJ2-5, with D uncertain. Germline values: CDR1 MNHNS, CDR2 SASEGT. This CDR3 contains 13 residues. The V gene lost 6 bases and the J gene lost 1 base, with 9 bases spanning the gap. The CDR3 bases are TGTGCCAGCAGCGCCAGACTCCAAGAGACCCAGTACTTC. This codes for CASSARLQETQYF.

This clonotype was seen ten or more times. Germline is not matched at one junction end, which may reflect a read error. V usage is TRBV7-8 and J usage is TRBJ2-7; D may be TRBD2 (7 bases). Germline V gene data show CDR1 as SGHVS and CDR2 as FQNEAQ. CDR3 length: 14 amino acids. The CDR3 region has the DNA TGTGCCAGCAGCTTAGATGGGGGGGGCTACAAGCAGTACTTC. It codes for CASSLDGGGYKQYF.

This clonotype was detected many times. The chain links TRBV15 to TRBJ2-7; D is uncertain. Germline V gene sequence: CDR1 LNHNV, CDR2 YYDKDF (reference sequence). This CDR3 region has 13 residues. V was cut by 0 bases and J by 6 bases, with 9 bases left in between. The CDR3, as DNA: TGTGCCACCAGCAGAGATCGGGTAGGCGAGCAGTACTTC. Its protein product is CATSRDRVGEQYF.

As concerns this clonotype: A much larger clone lies a single base off, so this may be a read error. The CDR3 here is CGANGGAGYTF. The DNA of the CDR3 is TGCGGTGCTAACGGCGGCGCAGGCTACACCTTC. The gene calls are TRBV20-1 and TRBJ1-2; D not certain. Germline V CDR1 and CDR2: DFQATT, SNEGSKA (reference sequence). The CDR3 is made up of 11 amino acids.

This clonotype was found a few times. This chain uses TRBV19 with TRBJ2-1, with 9 bases identical to TRBD1. The CDR3 extends over 16 amino acids. The junction had 12 bases not matched to a gene; V was cut back by 4 bases and J by 8 bases. The germline V gene has CDR1 LNHDA and CDR2 SQIVND (reference sequence). CDR3 sequence (DNA): TGTGCCAGTAGTAGGATACAGGGGGCGCTTGCGGATGAGCAGTTCTTC. This sequence encodes CASSRIQGALADEQFF. The full variable domain, in which reference TRBV19 and TRBJ2-1 provide the parts outside the CDR3, is DGGITQSPKYLFRKEGQNVTLSCEQNLNHDAMYWYRQDPGQGLRLIYYSQIVNDFQKGDIAEGYSVSREKKESFPLTVTSAQKNPTAFYLCASSRIQGALADEQFFGPGTRLTVL.

This clonotype was counted a few times. An end of the junction differs from the germline gene, which may be a read error. This chain joins TRBV10-3 and TRBJ2-5; tentatively, D is TRBD1 (7 bases). This CDR3 is 16 amino acids long. Germline CDR1 reads ENHRY; CDR2 reads SYGVKD. Here the CDR3 DNA reads TGTGCCAGCAGTCCCCCCCGACAGGGTCAGGGGGGGACCCAGTACTTC. This sequence encodes CASSPPRQGQGGTQYF.

Only a few counts were recorded for this clonotype. This CDR3 is CSVRQGAYEQYF. In DNA form, the CDR3 reads TGCAGCGTGCGACAAGGAGCCTACGAGCAGTACTTC. The chain carries TRBV29-1 and TRBJ2-7; D is uncertain. Trimming stripped 6 bases from V and 2 bases from J, with 11 bases between. CDR1 SQVTM and CDR2 ANQGSEA come from the germline V gene. CDR3 size: 12 residues.

V usage is TRBV28 and J usage is TRBJ1-5; 9 bases match TRBD1. The trim removed 6 bases at V and 7 bases at J, leaving 13 bases unmatched. The CDR3 runs to 16 residues. Germline V lookup: CDR1 MDHEN, CDR2 SYDVKM. CDR3 sequence reads: CASSTNRDRDLQPQHF. The CDR3 DNA reads as TGTGCCAGCAGCACTAACCGGGACAGGGACCTGCAGCCCCAGCATTTT.

This clonotype has more than one count but fewer than ten. The chain joins TRBV28 to TRBJ1-5, with a possible D match to TRBD1 (6 bases). The CDR3 runs 14 residues. Trimming stripped 2 bases from V and 6 bases from J, with 11 bases between. The germline gives CDR1 MDHEN, CDR2 SYDVKM. The CDR3 sequence is CASSLPQDSQPQHF. CDR3 nucleotides: TGTGCCAGCAGTTTACCTCAGGACAGTCAGCCCCAGCATTTT. The full variable domain, with the rest looked up from reference TRBV28 and TRBJ1-5, is DVKVTQSSRYLVKRTGEKVFLECVQDMDHENMFWYRQDPGLGLRLIYFSYDVKMKEKGDIPEGYSVSREKKERFSLILESASTNQTSMYLCASSLPQDSQPQHFGDGTRLSIL.

This clonotype occurred a few times. V and J are TRBV6-4 and TRBJ2-2, with TRBD1 matching over 8 bases. V dropped 6 bases and J dropped 7; count of bases not matched to a gene: 7. In germline, CDR1 is MRHNA, CDR2 SNTAGT. The CDR3 sequence is 14 residues long. DNA of the CDR3: TGTGCCAGCAGCTCCGGGACAGGCGGCGGGGAGCTGTTTTTT. Protein sequence: CASSSGTGGGELFF.

This clonotype showed up just a few times. The rearrangement links TRBV25-1 to TRBJ1-2; no clear D gene. Looked up from germline, CDR1 is MGHDK and CDR2 is SYGVNS. Trimming pared 4 bases from V and 0 bases from J, leaving 12 bases between. This CDR3 region has 15 residues. CDR3 sequence: CASSGSALTNYGYTF. CDR3 bases: TGTGCCAGCAGTGGTTCAGCACTTACTAACTATGGCTACACCTTC.